A single sample gave rise to the 26 T cell receptor beta chains below, sequenced in a study of T cell responses to AZD1222 COVID-19 vaccine. Sequencing was performed with immunoSEQ multiplex PCR; in TCRdb, only in-frame clones are kept and a portion is missing. This table has 110,000 to 150,000 clones, approximately 90% appearing once. The sample in question was peripheral blood, obtained on day 0 of AZD1222 vaccination. The receptors stem from an adult in good health.

The chain combines TRBV30 with TRBJ1-2; D uncertain. Between the trimmed V and J ends, which lost 0 bases and 0 bases, there was a span of 11 bases. The CDR3 length is 15 residues. CDR1 and CDR2 (germline): GTSNPN, SVGIG (reference sequence). This CDR3 is CAWSVSTLANYGYTF. DNA of the CDR3: TGTGCCTGGAGTGTATCGACCCTAGCTAACTATGGCTACACCTTC.

This chain uses TRBV28 with TRBJ1-2; no reliable D call. Trimming cost V 2 bases and J 5 bases, with 9 bases left between them. The length of the CDR3 is 13 residues. CDR1 MDHEN and CDR2 SYDVKM come from the germline V gene. The CDR3 DNA is TGTGCCAGCAGTTTAGGCACGGATTATGGCTACACCTTC. Protein product: CASSLGTDYGYTF.

CDR3 loop: CASSLSQGWGYEQYF. The CDR3 nucleotides read TGCGCCAGCAGCTTGTCCCAGGGTTGGGGCTACGAGCAGTACTTC. The J gene is TRBJ2-7, the V gene TRBV5-1, with a weak D call TRBD1 (5 bases). Trimming pared 1 base from V and 3 bases from J, leaving 14 bases between. The length of the CDR3 is 15 residues. Per the germline V gene, CDR1 is SGHRS and CDR2 is YFSETQ.

This chain uses TRBV5-1 with TRBJ2-1; D is ambiguous. The ends were cut back, 2 bases at V and 9 bases at J, with 9 bases in the middle. The CDR3 has 12 residues. Germline V gene data show CDR1 as SGHRS and CDR2 as YFSETQ. The CDR3 sequence: CASSLVAGEQFF. CDR3 in DNA: TGCGCCAGCAGCTTAGTAGCTGGTGAGCAGTTCTTC. The entire variable domain, with the rest obtained from reference TRBV5-1 and TRBJ2-1, is as follows: KAGVTQTPRYLIKTRGQQVTLSCSPISGHRSVSWYQQTPGQGLQFLFEYFSETQRNKGNFPGRFSGRQFSNSRSEMNVSTLELGDSALYLCASSLVAGEQFFGPGTRLTVL.

V is TRBV27 and J is TRBJ2-7, with 9 nucleotides matching TRBD1. Germline loops: CDR1 MNHEY, CDR2 SMNVEV (reference sequence). V was pared by 6 bases and J by 1 base, with 4 bases of the junction left unmatched. The CDR3 totals 14 residues. CDR3 sequence reads: CASSRDRVSYEQYF. CDR3 bases: TGTGCCAGCAGCCGGGACAGGGTTTCCTACGAGCAGTACTTC.

The chain uses TRBV2 and TRBJ1-2; a weak D match, TRBD1 (6 bases). The germline V gene has CDR1 SNHLY and CDR2 FYNNEI. CDR3 length equals 12 residues. V was shortened by 8 bases and J by 4 bases, with 11 bases between the two germline ends. The CDR3 DNA follows: TGTGCCAGCCACGAAGGGGGCTATGGCTACACCTTC. Translating it yields CASHEGGYGYTF.

A single count supports this clone. The V and J genes are TRBV15 and TRBJ1-2; 9 bases match TRBD1. The V gene's germline CDR1 is LNHNV and CDR2 YYDKDF (reference sequence). This CDR3 has 15 amino acids. Trimming took 0 bases from V and 8 from J; bases not matched to a gene: 7. CDR3 loop: CATSRDRQGGGGYTF. As DNA, the CDR3 is TGTGCCACCAGCAGAGATCGACAGGGGGGAGGAGGCTACACCTTC.

The gene calls are TRBV6-5 and TRBJ1-2; D remains ambiguous. Trimming stripped 5 bases from V and 3 bases from J, with 7 bases between. This CDR3 region has 12 residues. Germline V gene lookup returns CDR1 MNHEY and CDR2 SVGAGI. The CDR3 protein is CASSPAYYGYTF. CDR3 DNA sequence: TGTGCCAGCAGTCCGGCCTACTATGGCTACACCTTC.

V usage is TRBV5-1 and J usage is TRBJ1-1; TRBD1 might be the D (5 bases). The CDR3 has 15 amino acids. V gave up 4 bases and J gave up 0 bases, with 13 bases separating them. Germline V gives CDR1 SGHRS, CDR2 YFSETQ. CDR3 residues: CASSPPGRLNTEAFF. CDR3 in DNA: TGCGCCAGCAGCCCCCCGGGACGGTTGAACACTGAAGCTTTCTTT. The full variable domain, its missing parts supplied by reference TRBV5-1 and TRBJ1-1, is KAGVTQTPRYLIKTRGQQVTLSCSPISGHRSVSWYQQTPGQGLQFLFEYFSETQRNKGNFPGRFSGRQFSNSRSEMNVSTLELGDSALYLCASSPPGRLNTEAFFGQGTRLTVV.

The chain uses TRBV5-6 and TRBJ2-7, with D perhaps matching TRBD2 (6 bases). Germline CDR1 and CDR2: SGHDT and YYEEEE. Trimming stripped 2 bases from V and 4 bases from J, with 10 bases between. The CDR3 runs to 13 residues. The chain's CDR3 is CASSFRERYEQYF. CDR3 sequence (DNA): TGTGCCAGCAGCTTCCGGGAGAGATACGAGCAGTACTTC.

The chain recombines TRBV2 with TRBJ2-4, with D tentatively TRBD1 or TRBD2 (6 bases each). Germline V lookup: CDR1 SNHLY, CDR2 FYNNEI. Trimming shortened V by 7 bases and J by 7 bases, and 11 bases separated the two germline ends. The CDR3 is 12 amino acids. DNA of the CDR3: TGTGCCAGCATCGGGGGCGGGAACATTCAGTACTTC. As protein: CASIGGGNIQYF.

The V call is TRBV28, the J call TRBJ1-1, with D perhaps TRBD1 (5 bases). This CDR3 is 12 amino acids long. V lost 0 bases and J lost 11, with 10 bases in between. Looked up from germline, CDR1 is MDHEN and CDR2 is SYDVKM. The CDR3 sequence: CASSLWGVGAFF. DNA for the CDR3: TGTGCCAGCAGTTTATGGGGGGTAGGGGCTTTCTTT.

The chain has TRBV5-1 and TRBJ2-3, with D maybe TRBD2 (5 bases). This CDR3 has 12 residues. V was shortened by 5 bases and J by 4 bases, with 8 bases between the two germline ends. CDR1 is SGHRS and CDR2 is YFSETQ in the germline V gene. CDR3 nucleotides: TGCGCCAGCAGATTCGGGGCAGATACGCAGTATTTT. This encodes CASRFGADTQYF.

The chain employs TRBV6-5 and TRBJ2-7; D is ambiguous. The V gene lost 6 bases and the J gene lost 5 bases, with 17 bases spanning the gap. The V gene's germline CDR1 is MNHEY and CDR2 SVGAGI. CDR3 length equals 14 residues. CDR3 DNA: TGTGCCAGCAGGCCCCTCCCTGCTTCTAACGAGCAGTACTTC. Residues: CASRPLPASNEQYF.

The DNA of the CDR3 is TGTGCTAGTGGTTTGGTCACCGGGACAGGATCCTACGAGCAGTACTTC. Protein: CASGLVTGTGSYEQYF. The V gene is TRBV12-5, the J gene TRBJ2-7; 8 bases map to TRBD1. J gave up 1 base and V 0 bases, and 5 bases lay outside the gene matches. Germline CDR1 and CDR2: LGHNT and FRNRAP. This CDR3 is built from 16 residues.

The chain joins TRBV6-2 or TRBV6-3 to TRBJ2-1; D may be TRBD2 (6 bases). Germline V gene sequence: CDR1 MNHEY, CDR2 SVGEGT. This CDR3 is 13 amino acids long. V lost 8 bases, J lost 10 bases, and 18 bases lay in between. The CDR3 bases are TGTGCCAGCGGCTACTACGGGGGTGGGGAGCAGTTCTTC. It specifies CASGYYGGGEQFF.

The chain links TRBV14 to TRBJ1-4, with D maybe TRBD1 (5 bases). This CDR3 is built from 14 residues. The V gene lost 0 bases and the J gene lost 14 bases, with 16 bases spanning the gap. Germline V gene lookup returns CDR1 SGHDN and CDR2 FVKESK. In nucleotides, the CDR3 is TGTGCCAGCAGCCAAGATTATACACAACGGGGGCTGTTTTTT. As protein: CASSQDYTQRGLFF.

Notes on this clone: A read error may account for a junction end that differs from germline. The rearrangement joins TRBV4-1 to TRBJ2-1, with 11 bases aligning to TRBD1. The CDR3 runs 16 residues. Germline V CDR1 and CDR2: MGHRA, YSYEKL. The CDR3 here is CASSQDAGQGVTSGLF. The DNA of the CDR3 is TGCGCCAGCAGCCAAGATGCGGGACAGGGGGTAACCTCCGGTCTCTTC.

This clone was seen once. The V gene is TRBV29-1, the J gene TRBJ1-4, with D possibly being TRBD1 (6 bases). Germline CDR1 and CDR2: SQVTM and ANQGSEA. The CDR3 runs 13 residues. V was trimmed by 4 bases and J by 2 bases, leaving 8 bases between them. CDR3 residues: CSVAGATNEKLFF. The CDR3 region has the DNA TGCAGCGTTGCGGGGGCCACTAATGAAAAACTGTTTTTT.

V gene TRBV19 combines with J gene TRBJ2-1, with 10 bases lining up with TRBD2. CDR3 length: 16 residues. The V gene's germline CDR1 is LNHDA and CDR2 SQIVND (reference sequence). Trimming cost V 6 bases and J 8 bases; bases outside gene matches: 13. The CDR3 reads CASRSSGRLSSDEQFF. CDR3 DNA sequence: TGTGCCAGTAGGAGTAGCGGGAGGTTGAGTAGCGATGAGCAGTTCTTC.

The gene calls are TRBV5-4 and TRBJ2-2; 7 nucleotides line up with TRBD1. Germline assignment: CDR1 SGHNT and CDR2 YYREEE (reference sequence). V lost 0 bases, J lost 2 bases, and 4 bases stayed unmatched. The CDR3 sequence is 16 residues long. The DNA of the CDR3 is TGTGCCAGCAGCTTGGGGGGACAGATAAACACCGGGGAGCTGTTTTTT. This translates into CASSLGGQINTGELFF.

The J gene is TRBJ2-2, the V gene TRBV28; D unclear. Germline CDR1 and CDR2: MDHEN and SYDVKM. V lost 2 bases, J lost 4 bases, and 11 bases lay in between. CDR3 size: 15 residues. The CDR3 protein is CASSLVSGRTGELFF. In DNA form, the CDR3 reads TGTGCCAGCAGTTTAGTATCAGGTCGCACCGGGGAGCTGTTTTTT.

V and J are TRBV4-2 and TRBJ1-4, with TRBD1 matching over 10 bases. V lost 0 bases to trimming and J lost 3 bases; unmatched junction nucleotides: 19. Germline V gene data show CDR1 as LGHNA and CDR2 as YNFKEQ. The CDR3 is made up of 22 amino acids. The CDR3 nucleotides are TGTGCCAGCAGCCAAGATATTGGCCTGGACAGGGGGTTCTATAGCCCTAATGAAAAACTGTTTTTT. As protein: CASSQDIGLDRGFYSPNEKLFF.

This chain connects TRBV2 to TRBJ1-4; possible D gene TRBD1, 5 bases. Germline V gene data show CDR1 as SNHLY and CDR2 as FYNNEI. The CDR3 covers 14 residues. Trimming took 2 bases from V and 11 from J, leaving 15 bases between them. The CDR3 here is CASSEPGQGGKLFF. The DNA of the CDR3 is TGTGCCAGCAGTGAACCGGGGCAGGGAGGGAAACTGTTTTTT.

The rearrangement uses TRBV3-1 (or the pseudogene TRBV3-2) and TRBJ1-2; TRBD1 matches at 11 bases. CDR3 length: 16 amino acids. CDR1 is LGHDT and CDR2 is YNNKEL in the germline V gene (reference sequence). The V segment lost 4 bases and the J segment 4 bases; nucleotides outside the gene matches: 8. Here the CDR3 reads CASSPRGQGAGYGYTF. Written as DNA, the CDR3 is TGTGCCAGCAGCCCCAGAGGACAGGGGGCGGGCTATGGCTACACCTTC.

The chain combines TRBV5-1 with TRBJ2-2, with TRBD2 matching over 13 bases. The J segment lost 7 bases and the V segment lost 3 bases, leaving 6 bases of the junction unmatched. This CDR3 contains 16 residues. CDR1 is SGHRS and CDR2 is YFSETQ in the germline V gene. The CDR3 loop reads CASSSGLAGANGELFF. CDR3 in DNA: TGCGCCAGCAGCTCCGGACTAGCGGGAGCTAACGGGGAGCTGTTTTTT.